A selection of T cell receptor beta chains follows, all from one sample in a study of blood T cell repertoires in COVID-19. Method: immunoSEQ multiplex PCR; TCRdb's copy keeps in-frame clones and lacks some. The profile shows about 480,000 clones, 88% of them singletons. The sequenced sample was PBMCs or T cells enriched from blood (not recorded which). The receptors originated from a woman between 40 and 50 years old who had recovered from COVID-19. Both conserved end residues are part of each CDR3. Fields, in order: J gene, V gene, CDR3 protein.

>TRBJ1-2|TRBV7-9
CASSPSRDSSYGYTF
>TRBJ2-1|TRBV3-1/TRBV3-2
CASSRISTGLGNEQFF
>TRBJ1-6|TRBV7-6
CASSPTGSGSYNSPLHF
>TRBJ2-5|TRBV2
CASSEGLAVGETQYF
>TRBJ1-1|TRBV6-5
CASRATGNTEAFF
>TRBJ1-1|TRBV11-2
CASSFSRGQQMNTEAFF
>TRBJ2-1|TRBV27
CASSLTVAGALNEQFF
>TRBJ2-1|TRBV9
CASSVGRLAFRNEQFF
>TRBJ1-1|TRBV7-9
CASSFQGGNTEAFF
>TRBJ2-2|TRBV19
CASSRLAETGELFF
>TRBJ2-7|TRBV5-6
CASSWRIGHSYEQYF
>TRBJ1-3|TRBV19
CASSLTGTGGRNTIYF
>TRBJ1-4|TRBV5-1
CASRQLAGGEKLFF
>TRBJ1-6|TRBV27
CASSSNPTAYNSPLHF
>TRBJ1-6|TRBV11-3
CASSPPDRDRGPNPYSPLHF
>TRBJ1-2|TRBV6-5
CASSYRAGGNDGYTF
>TRBJ1-2|TRBV30
CAWRESGQAIDYTF
>TRBJ1-4|TRBV4-2
CASSQDGGVSANEKLFF
>TRBJ1-1|TRBV7-9
CASSVRTELEAFF
>TRBJ2-5|TRBV29-1
CSVVRGEETQYF
>TRBJ2-7|TRBV11-1
CASSPPASESYEQYF
>TRBJ1-1|TRBV28
CATAEQGTVNTEAFF
>TRBJ1-5|TRBV24-1
CATSRVGSNQPQHF